This T cell receptor beta chain is drawn from a study of identical twins. Findings and limits, study-wide: Twin-shared out-of-frame alpha sequences showed excess low generation probability.

CDR3 length: 16 amino acids. Trimming shortened V by 1 base and J by 5 bases, and 17 bases separated the two germline ends. In germline, CDR1 is SGHAT, CDR2 FQNNGV. TCRdb called the 5' RACE reads again in MiXCR, with one record for every CDR3 protein. The sample records more than 1.5 million distinct CDR3 sequences, about 31% being singletons. This clonotype was counted between two and nine times. The antigen remains unidentified. Material: cord blood. V gene TRBV11-2 combines with J gene TRBJ2-5; D uncertain. The clonotype comes from a newborn girl in good health. CDR3 residues: CASSLGALAGSETQYF. DNA for the CDR3: TGTGCCAGCAGCTTAGGGGCGCTGGCAGGTTCGGAGACCCAGTACTTC.